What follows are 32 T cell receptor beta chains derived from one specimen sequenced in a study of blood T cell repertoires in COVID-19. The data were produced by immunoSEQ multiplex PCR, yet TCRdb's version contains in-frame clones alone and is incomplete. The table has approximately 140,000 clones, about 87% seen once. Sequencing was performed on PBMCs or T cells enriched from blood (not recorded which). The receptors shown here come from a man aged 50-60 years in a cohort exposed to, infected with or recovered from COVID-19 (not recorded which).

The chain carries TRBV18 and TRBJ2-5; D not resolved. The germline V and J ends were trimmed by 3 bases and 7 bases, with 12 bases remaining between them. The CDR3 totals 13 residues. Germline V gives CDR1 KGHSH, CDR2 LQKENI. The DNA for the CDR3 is TGTGCCAGCTCACCCCCCTCCTTTCGGACCCAGTACTTC. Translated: CASSPPSFRTQYF.

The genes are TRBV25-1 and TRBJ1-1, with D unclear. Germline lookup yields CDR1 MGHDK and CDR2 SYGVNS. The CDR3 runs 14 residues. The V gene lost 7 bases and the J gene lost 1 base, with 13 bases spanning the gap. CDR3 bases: TGTGCCAGCATCCCCCGAGGCCCGAACACTGAAGCTTTCTTT. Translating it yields CASIPRGPNTEAFF.

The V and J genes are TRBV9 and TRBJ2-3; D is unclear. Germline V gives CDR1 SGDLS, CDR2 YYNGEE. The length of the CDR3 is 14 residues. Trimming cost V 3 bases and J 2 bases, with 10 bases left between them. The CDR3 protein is CASSARSSTDTQYF. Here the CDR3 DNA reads TGTGCCAGCAGCGCGCGATCATCCACAGATACGCAGTATTTT.

CDR3 loop: CASSIGVGDTQYF. The CDR3 bases are TGTGCCAGTTCGATAGGGGTGGGGGATACGCAGTATTTT. This chain links TRBV6-6 with TRBJ2-3; D may be TRBD1 (5 bases). In germline, CDR1 is MNHNY, CDR2 SVGAGI (reference sequence). The CDR3 extends over 13 amino acids. V was cut by 9 bases and J by 6 bases, with 16 bases left in between.

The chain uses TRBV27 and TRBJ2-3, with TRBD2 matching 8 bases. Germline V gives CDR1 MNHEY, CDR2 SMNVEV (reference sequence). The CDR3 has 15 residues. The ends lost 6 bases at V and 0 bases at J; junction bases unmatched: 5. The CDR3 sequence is CASSPRGGSTDTQYF. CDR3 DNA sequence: TGTGCCAGCAGCCCCCGGGGGGGTAGCACAGATACGCAGTATTTT.

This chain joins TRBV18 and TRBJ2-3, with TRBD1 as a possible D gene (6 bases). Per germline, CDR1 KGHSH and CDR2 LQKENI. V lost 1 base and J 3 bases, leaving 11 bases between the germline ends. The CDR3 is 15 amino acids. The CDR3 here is CASSPLQGRTDTQYF. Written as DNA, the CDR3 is TGTGCCAGCTCACCACTACAGGGTCGGACAGATACGCAGTATTTT.

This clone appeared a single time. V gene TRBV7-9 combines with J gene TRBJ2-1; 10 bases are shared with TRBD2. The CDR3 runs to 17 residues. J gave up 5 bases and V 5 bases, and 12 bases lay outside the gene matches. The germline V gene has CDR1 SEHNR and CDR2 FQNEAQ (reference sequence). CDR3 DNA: TGTGCCAGCAGCCCCAAAGGCCCGGGACTAGCGAACAATGAGCAGTTCTTC. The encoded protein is CASSPKGPGLANNEQFF.

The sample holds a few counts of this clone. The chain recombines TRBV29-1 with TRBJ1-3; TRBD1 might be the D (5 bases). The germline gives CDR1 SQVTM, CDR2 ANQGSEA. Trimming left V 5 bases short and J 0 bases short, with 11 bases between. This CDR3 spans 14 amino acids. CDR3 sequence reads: CSVRGSDSGNTIYF. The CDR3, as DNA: TGCAGCGTTAGGGGCTCTGACTCTGGAAACACCATATATTTT. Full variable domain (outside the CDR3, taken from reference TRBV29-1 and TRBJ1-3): SAVISQKPSRDICQRGTSLTIQCQVDSQVTMMFWYRQQPGQSLTLIATANQGSEATYESGFVIDKFPISRPNLTFSTLTVSNMSPEDSSIYLCSVRGSDSGNTIYFGEGSWLTVV.

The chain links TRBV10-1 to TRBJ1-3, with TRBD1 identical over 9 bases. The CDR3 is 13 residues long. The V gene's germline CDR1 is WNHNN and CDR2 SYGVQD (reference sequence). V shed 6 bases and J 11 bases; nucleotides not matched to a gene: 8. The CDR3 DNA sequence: TGCGCCAGCAGCGACGGACAGGGGAGACCCATATATTTT. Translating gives CASSDGQGRPIYF.

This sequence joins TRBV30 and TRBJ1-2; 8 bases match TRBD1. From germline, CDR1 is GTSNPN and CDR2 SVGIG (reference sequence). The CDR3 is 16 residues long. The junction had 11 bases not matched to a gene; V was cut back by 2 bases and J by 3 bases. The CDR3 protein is CAWSTSRTGRYYGYTF. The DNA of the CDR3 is TGTGCCTGGAGTACCTCGAGGACAGGGAGGTACTATGGCTACACCTTC.

DNA for the CDR3: TGCGCCAGCAGCCAAGATGTCAGCCAAGAGACCCAGTACTTC. Translating gives CASSQDVSQETQYF. The V and J genes are TRBV4-3 and TRBJ2-5, with D uncertain. The CDR3 is 14 amino acids. V was clipped by 0 bases and J by 1 base, with 6 bases between them. From germline, CDR1 is LGHNA and CDR2 YSLEER.

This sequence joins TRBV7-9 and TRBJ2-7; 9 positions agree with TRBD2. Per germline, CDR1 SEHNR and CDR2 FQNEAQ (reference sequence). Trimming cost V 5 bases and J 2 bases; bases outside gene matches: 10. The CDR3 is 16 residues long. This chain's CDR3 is CASSPSGLAKPYEQYF. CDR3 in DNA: TGTGCCAGCAGCCCCTCAGGACTAGCGAAACCCTACGAGCAGTACTTC.

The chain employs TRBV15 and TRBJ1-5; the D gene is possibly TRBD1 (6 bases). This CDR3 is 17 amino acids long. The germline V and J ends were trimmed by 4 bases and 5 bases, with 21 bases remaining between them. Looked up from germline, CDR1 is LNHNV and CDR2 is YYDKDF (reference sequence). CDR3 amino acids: CATSMVGLDRRDQPQHF. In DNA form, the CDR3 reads TGTGCCACCAGCATGGTTGGTTTGGACAGAAGAGATCAGCCCCAGCATTTT.

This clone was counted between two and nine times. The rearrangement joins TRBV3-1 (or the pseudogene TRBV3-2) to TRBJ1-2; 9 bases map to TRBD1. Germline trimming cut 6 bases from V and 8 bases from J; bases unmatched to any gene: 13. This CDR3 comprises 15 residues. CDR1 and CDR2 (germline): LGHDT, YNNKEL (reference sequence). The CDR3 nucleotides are TGTGCCAGCAGTCCCGGGACAGGGCTTTGGTACGGCTACACCTTC. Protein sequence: CASSPGTGLWYGYTF.

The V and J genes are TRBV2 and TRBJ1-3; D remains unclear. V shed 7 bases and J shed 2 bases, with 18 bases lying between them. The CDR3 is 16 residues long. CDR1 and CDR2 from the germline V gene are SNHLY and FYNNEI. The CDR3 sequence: CASTAGSVRAGNTIYF. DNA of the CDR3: TGTGCCAGCACTGCGGGTTCTGTAAGGGCTGGAAACACCATATATTTT.

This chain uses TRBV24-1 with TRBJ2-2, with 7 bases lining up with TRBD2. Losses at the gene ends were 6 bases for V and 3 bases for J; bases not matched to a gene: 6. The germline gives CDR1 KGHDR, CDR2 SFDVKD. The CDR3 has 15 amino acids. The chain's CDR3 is CATSNAGVDTGELFF. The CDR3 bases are TGTGCCACCAGTAACGCGGGAGTCGACACCGGGGAGCTGTTTTTT.

The CDR3 protein is CASSLGGQNYGYTF. In DNA form, the CDR3 reads TGTGCCAGCAGTTTAGGTGGACAGAACTATGGCTACACCTTC. The V and J genes are TRBV28 and TRBJ1-2; TRBD1 is a possible D gene (6 bases). The CDR3 contains 14 residues. V was cut by 2 bases and J by 2 bases, with 9 bases left in between. Germline V gene data show CDR1 as MDHEN and CDR2 as SYDVKM.

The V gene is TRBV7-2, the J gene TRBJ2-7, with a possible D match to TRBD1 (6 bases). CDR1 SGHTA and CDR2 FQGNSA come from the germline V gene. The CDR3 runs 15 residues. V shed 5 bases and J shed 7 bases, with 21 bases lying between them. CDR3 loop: CASSKDPGQLGEQYF. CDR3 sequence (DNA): TGTGCCAGCAGCAAAGACCCGGGACAACTAGGTGAGCAGTACTTC.

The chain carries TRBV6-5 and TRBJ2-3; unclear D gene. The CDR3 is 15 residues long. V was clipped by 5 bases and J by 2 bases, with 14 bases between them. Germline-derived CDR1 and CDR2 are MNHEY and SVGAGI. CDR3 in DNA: TGTGCCAGCAGTCCTCTCGGGTTCGCCACAGATACGCAGTATTTT. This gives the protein CASSPLGFATDTQYF.

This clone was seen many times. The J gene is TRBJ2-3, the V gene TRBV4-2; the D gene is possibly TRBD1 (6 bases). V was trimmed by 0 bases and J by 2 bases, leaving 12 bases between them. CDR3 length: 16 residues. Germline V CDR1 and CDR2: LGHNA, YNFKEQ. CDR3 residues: CASSQEQGSFTDTQYF. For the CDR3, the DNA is TGTGCCAGCAGCCAAGAACAGGGAAGTTTCACAGATACGCAGTATTTT.

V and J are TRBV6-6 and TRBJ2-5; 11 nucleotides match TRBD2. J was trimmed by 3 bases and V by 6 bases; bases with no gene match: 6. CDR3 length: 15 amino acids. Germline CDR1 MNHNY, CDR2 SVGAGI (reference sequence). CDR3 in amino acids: CASRAKLAGEETQYF. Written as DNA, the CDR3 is TGTGCCAGCAGAGCCAAACTAGCGGGGGAAGAGACCCAGTACTTC.

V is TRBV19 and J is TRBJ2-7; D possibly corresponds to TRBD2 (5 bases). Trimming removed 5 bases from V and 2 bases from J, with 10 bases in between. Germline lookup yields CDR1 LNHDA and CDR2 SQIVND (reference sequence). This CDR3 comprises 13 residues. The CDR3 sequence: CASSLIGAYEQYF. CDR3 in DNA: TGTGCCAGTAGTTTAATCGGGGCCTACGAGCAGTACTTC. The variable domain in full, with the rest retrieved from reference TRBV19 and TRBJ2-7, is DGGITQSPKYLFRKEGQNVTLSCEQNLNHDAMYWYRQDPGQGLRLIYYSQIVNDFQKGDIAEGYSVSREKKESFPLTVTSAQKNPTAFYLCASSLIGAYEQYFGPGTRLTVT.

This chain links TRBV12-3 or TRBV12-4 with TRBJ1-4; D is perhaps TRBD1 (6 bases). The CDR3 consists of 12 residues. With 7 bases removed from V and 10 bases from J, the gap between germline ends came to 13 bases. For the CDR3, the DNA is TGTGCCAGCAAACAGGGCCCAGGAAAACTGTTTTTT. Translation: CASKQGPGKLFF.

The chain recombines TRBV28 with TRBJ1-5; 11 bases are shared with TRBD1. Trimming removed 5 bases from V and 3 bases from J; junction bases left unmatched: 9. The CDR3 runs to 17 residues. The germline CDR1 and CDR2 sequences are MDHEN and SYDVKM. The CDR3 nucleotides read TGTGCCAGCAGTACGGGACAGGGGGAGTTCTACAATCAGCCCCAGCATTTT. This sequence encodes CASSTGQGEFYNQPQHF.

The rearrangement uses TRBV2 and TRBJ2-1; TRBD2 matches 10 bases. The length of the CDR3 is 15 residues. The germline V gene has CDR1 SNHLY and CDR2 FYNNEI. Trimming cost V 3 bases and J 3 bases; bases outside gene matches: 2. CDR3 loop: CASSDPSGGYNEQFF. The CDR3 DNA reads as TGTGCCAGCAGTGATCCTAGCGGGGGCTACAATGAGCAGTTCTTC.

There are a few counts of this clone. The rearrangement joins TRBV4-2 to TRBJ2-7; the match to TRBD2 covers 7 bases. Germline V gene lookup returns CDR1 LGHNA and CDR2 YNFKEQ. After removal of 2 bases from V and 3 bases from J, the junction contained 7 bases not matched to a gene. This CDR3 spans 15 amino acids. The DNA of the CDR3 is TGTGCCAGCAGCCAATGGGAGGGTGGGATCTACGAGCAGTACTTC. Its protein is CASSQWEGGIYEQYF.

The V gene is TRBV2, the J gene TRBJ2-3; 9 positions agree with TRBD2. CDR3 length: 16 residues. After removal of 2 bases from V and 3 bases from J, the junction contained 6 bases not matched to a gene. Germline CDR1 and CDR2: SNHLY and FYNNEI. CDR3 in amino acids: CASSERAGGRTDTQYF. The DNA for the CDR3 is TGTGCCAGCAGTGAAAGGGCGGGGGGGCGGACAGATACGCAGTATTTT.

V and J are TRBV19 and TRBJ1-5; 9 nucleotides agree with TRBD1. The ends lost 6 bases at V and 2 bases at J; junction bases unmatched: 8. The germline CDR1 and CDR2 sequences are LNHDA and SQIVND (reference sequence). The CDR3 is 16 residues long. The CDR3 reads CASRPEDRGRNQPQHF. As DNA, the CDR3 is TGTGCCAGTAGACCCGAGGACAGGGGACGCAATCAGCCCCAGCATTTT.

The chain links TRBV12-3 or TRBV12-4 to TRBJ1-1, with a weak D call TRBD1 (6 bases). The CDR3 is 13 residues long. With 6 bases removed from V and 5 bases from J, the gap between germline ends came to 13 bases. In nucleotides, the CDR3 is TGTGCCAGCAGGACACAGGGATGGACTGAAGCTTTCTTT. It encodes CASRTQGWTEAFF.

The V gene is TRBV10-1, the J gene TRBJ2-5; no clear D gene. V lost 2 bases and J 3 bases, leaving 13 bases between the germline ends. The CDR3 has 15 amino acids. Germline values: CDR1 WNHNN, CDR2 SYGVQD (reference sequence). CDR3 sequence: CASSEPVRYKETQYF. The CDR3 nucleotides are TGCGCCAGCAGTGAGCCCGTCAGATATAAAGAGACCCAGTACTTC.

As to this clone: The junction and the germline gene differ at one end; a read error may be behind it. Here the CDR3 DNA reads TGCCCTCCTACGGAGACTGAAGCTTTCTTT. It codes for CPPTETEAFF. This rearrangement joins TRBV19 to TRBJ1-1; D is ambiguous. The germline gives CDR1 LNHDA, CDR2 SQIVND (reference sequence). The length of the CDR3 is 10 residues. Full variable domain (missing parts from reference TRBV19 and TRBJ1-1): DGGITQSPKYLFRKEGQNVTLSCEQNLNHDAMYWYRQDPGQGLRLIYYSQIVNDFQKGDIAEGYSVSREKKESFPLTVTSAQKNPTAFYLCPPTETEAFFGQGTRLTVV.

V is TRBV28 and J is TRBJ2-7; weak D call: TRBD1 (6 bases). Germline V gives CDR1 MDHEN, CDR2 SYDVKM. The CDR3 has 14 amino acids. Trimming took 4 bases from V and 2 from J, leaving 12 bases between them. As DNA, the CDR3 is TGTGCCAGCAGTTCAGGGGAAGGGCCCTACGAGCAGTACTTC. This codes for CASSSGEGPYEQYF.